These 29 T cell receptor beta chains came from one sample sequenced in a study of blood T cell repertoires in COVID-19. The protocol was immunoSEQ multiplex PCR, while the TCRdb copy is restricted to in-frame clones and leaves out a portion. The sample lists 90,000 to 120,000 clones, over 70% occurring once. The sample consisted of peripheral blood. The receptors were gathered from a man aged 50 to 60 with acute or convalescent COVID-19.

The rearrangement joins TRBV28 to TRBJ2-7, with 9 bases identical to TRBD1. This CDR3 region has 15 residues. CDR1 is MDHEN and CDR2 is SYDVKM in the germline V gene. The J segment lost 7 bases and the V segment lost 5 bases, leaving 12 bases of the junction unmatched. CDR3 nucleotide sequence: TGTGCCAGCAGTCCCCGACCGGGACAGGGTTGGGAGCAGTACTTC. Amino acids: CASSPRPGQGWEQYF.

This chain uses TRBV18 with TRBJ2-1, with a weak D call TRBD1 (6 bases). This CDR3 spans 12 amino acids. Germline V lookup: CDR1 KGHSH, CDR2 LQKENI. V lost 3 bases and J lost 6, with 6 bases in between. CDR3 in DNA: TGTGCCAGCTCACCGACAGGCAATGAGCAGTTCTTC. It specifies CASSPTGNEQFF.

The chain links TRBV5-4 to TRBJ2-1; 9 bases line up with TRBD1. The V gene end was trimmed by 2 bases and the J gene end by 5 bases; junction bases not matched to a gene: 5. CDR1 and CDR2 (germline): SGHNT, YYREEE (reference sequence). The CDR3 extends over 15 amino acids. Written as DNA, the CDR3 is TGTGCCAGCAGCTTCCGGACAGGGGTCAACAATGAGCAGTTCTTC. Translated: CASSFRTGVNNEQFF.

The genes are TRBV4-2 and TRBJ2-7; 10 nucleotides align to TRBD2. With 1 base clipped from V and 2 bases from J, the junction kept 11 bases outside the gene matches. The CDR3 contains 18 residues. Germline lookup yields CDR1 LGHNA and CDR2 YNFKEQ. Here the CDR3 reads CASSQGVASGRHPYEQYF. CDR3 DNA sequence: TGTGCCAGCAGCCAAGGAGTGGCTAGCGGGAGACACCCCTACGAGCAGTACTTC.

V gene TRBV10-3 combines with J gene TRBJ2-5; no firm D call. The CDR3 length is 14 residues. In germline, CDR1 is ENHRY, CDR2 SYGVKD. Between the trimmed V and J ends, which lost 2 bases and 1 base, there was a span of 8 bases. This CDR3 reads CAISEVAVQETQYF. Written as DNA, the CDR3 is TGTGCCATCAGTGAGGTGGCGGTCCAAGAGACCCAGTACTTC.

This chain joins TRBV24-1 and TRBJ1-2; D is unclear. The V end lost 4 bases, the J end lost 0 bases, and 11 bases lay between the germline ends. The CDR3 runs 15 residues. The germline V gene encodes CDR1 KGHDR and CDR2 SFDVKD. Here the CDR3 reads CATSDGGRTNYGYTF. The CDR3 DNA sequence: TGTGCCACCAGTGACGGAGGGAGAACTAACTATGGCTACACCTTC.

This clone was counted ten times or more. The CDR3 DNA follows: TGCAGTGCTAGTCCCCCTCTAGCGGTCTCAACAGATACGCAGTATTTT. As protein: CSASPPLAVSTDTQYF. The chain carries TRBV20-1 and TRBJ2-3; 7 bases match TRBD2. The CDR3 runs 16 residues. Looked up from germline, CDR1 is DFQATT and CDR2 is SNEGSKA (reference sequence). The junction had 12 bases not matched to a gene; V was cut back by 3 bases and J by 3 bases.

The chain joins TRBV5-4 to TRBJ2-2, with TRBD2 as a possible D gene (5 bases). CDR1 SGHNT and CDR2 YYREEE come from the germline V gene (reference sequence). The length of the CDR3 is 16 residues. Between the trimmed V and J ends, which lost 4 bases and 4 bases, there was a span of 17 bases. The DNA for the CDR3 is TGTGCCAGCAGCAATCGTCAAACTAGTCCCACCGGGGAGCTGTTTTTT. Protein sequence: CASSNRQTSPTGELFF.

In its sample, this clone was seen a few times. J is TRBJ2-1 and V is TRBV10-2, with 7 bases matching TRBD2. V lost 0 bases and J lost 6; bases outside the gene matches: 8. CDR1 WSHSY and CDR2 SAAADI come from the germline V gene. The CDR3 contains 16 residues. The CDR3 DNA reads as TGCGCCAGCAGTGAGTCGGTGGCGGGAGCCCTCAATGAGCAGTTCTTC. Its translation: CASSESVAGALNEQFF.

The chain couples TRBV27 to TRBJ1-2; the D gene is possibly TRBD1 (6 bases). Trimming stripped 5 bases from V and 8 bases from J, with 21 bases between. Germline CDR1 and CDR2: MNHEY and SMNVEV (reference sequence). The CDR3 contains 15 residues. Here the CDR3 reads CASSGRDRPRRGYTF. CDR3 coding DNA: TGTGCCAGCAGTGGCCGAGACAGGCCCCGGAGGGGCTACACCTTC.

This clone was seen more than once but under ten times. The V call is TRBV6-5, the J call TRBJ2-5, with TRBD2 matching over 10 bases. In germline, CDR1 is MNHEY, CDR2 SVGAGI. The junction had 5 bases not matched to a gene; V was cut back by 2 bases and J by 8 bases. This CDR3 has 14 amino acids. The CDR3 DNA reads TGTGCCAGCAGTTACGCTAGCGGGAGTCTCACCCAGTACTTC. Its protein is CASSYASGSLTQYF.

The CDR3 here is CASSGTLQGWSTDTQYF. The CDR3 nucleotides are TGTGCCAGCAGTGGGACCTTACAGGGATGGAGCACAGATACGCAGTATTTT. The rearrangement links TRBV6-1 to TRBJ2-3, with D perhaps TRBD1 (6 bases). Deletions cut 4 bases from V and 0 bases from J, with 17 bases between. The CDR3 has 17 amino acids. Germline assignment: CDR1 MNHNS and CDR2 SASEGT.

The chain is built from TRBV19 and TRBJ1-6; 8 bases agree with TRBD1. Germline CDR1 is LNHDA and CDR2 is SQIVND (reference sequence). The CDR3 is 16 amino acids. Trimming removed 5 bases from V and 10 bases from J; junction bases left unmatched: 13. This chain's CDR3 is CASSSPTGQASSPLHF. CDR3 nucleotide sequence: TGTGCCAGTAGTTCCCCTACGGGACAGGCGTCATCACCCCTCCACTTT.

This clone has just a few counts. CDR3 coding DNA: TGTGCCAGCTCACCAGGTTTGACTCGCGGGAGCAGCACAGATACGCAGTATTTT. It is translated as CASSPGLTRGSSTDTQYF. The gene calls are TRBV18 and TRBJ2-3; TRBD2 agrees at 7 bases. The CDR3 has 18 residues. Germline trimming cut 2 bases from V and 0 bases from J; bases unmatched to any gene: 11. Germline-derived CDR1 and CDR2 are KGHSH and LQKENI.

V and J are TRBV6-5 and TRBJ2-7; the D gene could be TRBD1 or TRBD2 (5 bases each). There are 12 residues in the CDR3. Germline assignment: CDR1 MNHEY and CDR2 SVGAGI. V was pared by 10 bases and J by 3 bases, with 13 bases between. In DNA, the CDR3 is TGTGCCACCAGAGGGGATCTCTACGAGCAGTACTTC. Protein product: CATRGDLYEQYF.

The CDR3 reads CASNLFPGLPPEQFF. The CDR3 DNA is TGTGCCAGCAACCTATTCCCGGGACTCCCTCCTGAGCAGTTCTTC. The chain combines TRBV21-1 with TRBJ2-1; the D call in the table, TRBD2, was not verified against the DNA. TRBV21-1 is a documented pseudogene. The CDR3 has 15 residues.

This chain uses TRBV29-1 with TRBJ1-4, with 7 bases aligning to TRBD1. Germline CDR1 reads SQVTM; CDR2 reads ANQGSEA. This CDR3 contains 14 residues. V lost 6 bases and J lost 0; bases outside the gene matches: 4. CDR3 nucleotides: TGCAGCGTGGAGGGGACAGCAACTAATGAAAAACTGTTTTTT. This encodes CSVEGTATNEKLFF.

The rearrangement links TRBV5-1 to TRBJ2-2; 8 bases fit TRBD1. Germline V gives CDR1 SGHRS, CDR2 YFSETQ. With 4 bases clipped from V and 7 bases from J, the junction kept 6 bases outside the gene matches. This CDR3 has 14 residues. The CDR3 spells CASSPRTGIGELFF. The CDR3 DNA reads as TGCGCCAGCAGCCCCCGGACAGGGATCGGGGAGCTGTTTTTT.

The rearrangement joins TRBV10-3 to TRBJ2-5, with D hard to call. CDR3 length equals 12 residues. Trimming pared 4 bases from V and 3 bases from J, leaving 6 bases between. Germline CDR1 reads ENHRY; CDR2 reads SYGVKD. The CDR3 DNA follows: TGTGCCATCAGTGGCACAAAAGAGACCCAGTACTTC. Its translation: CAISGTKETQYF.

V usage is TRBV5-4 and J usage is TRBJ2-2, with D possibly matching TRBD1 (6 bases). This CDR3 has 15 amino acids. V was pared by 4 bases and J by 1 base, with 11 bases between. Germline V CDR1 and CDR2: SGHNT, YYREEE (reference sequence). The CDR3 sequence is CASSADSLNTGELFF. For the CDR3, the DNA is TGTGCCAGCAGCGCGGACAGTTTGAACACCGGGGAGCTGTTTTTT.

The V call is TRBV3-1 (or the pseudogene TRBV3-2), the J call TRBJ2-5; 12 bases align to TRBD1. Germline V CDR1 and CDR2: LGHDT, YNNKEL (reference sequence). V shed 4 bases, J shed 4 bases, and the junction held 4 bases outside the gene matches. The CDR3 is 15 amino acids. CDR3: CASSPRDRGRETQYF. CDR3 bases: TGTGCCAGCAGCCCTCGGGACAGGGGGCGAGAGACCCAGTACTTC.

This clone occurred once. J is TRBJ1-2 and V is TRBV28; the match to TRBD1 covers 8 bases. The CDR3 sequence is 13 residues long. J was trimmed by 8 bases and V by 4 bases; bases with no gene match: 6. Germline loops: CDR1 MDHEN, CDR2 SYDVKM. CDR3 nucleotides: TGTGCCAGCAGTTCCGGACAGGGACGGGGCTACACCTTC. It codes for CASSSGQGRGYTF.

This sequence joins TRBV25-1 and TRBJ1-6, with D maybe TRBD1 (6 bases). Germline V gene data show CDR1 as MGHDK and CDR2 as SYGVNS. The CDR3 has 16 amino acids. Trimming took 6 bases from V and 7 from J, leaving 19 bases between them. The CDR3 nucleotides are TGTGCCAGCAGGGCTCCGTATGGGGGCCCGAATTCACCCCTCCACTTT. Encoded protein: CASRAPYGGPNSPLHF.

This clone came up once. This chain joins TRBV10-2 and TRBJ2-7; D not resolved. CDR1 is WSHSY, CDR2 SAAADI, per germline. This CDR3 is 13 amino acids long. V gave up 1 base and J gave up 7 bases, with 11 bases separating them. The CDR3 protein is CASSEWSAQEQYF. CDR3 bases: TGCGCCAGCAGTGAGTGGAGCGCGCAAGAGCAGTACTTC.

V gene TRBV28 combines with J gene TRBJ2-5; D may be TRBD1 (6 bases). Between the trimmed V and J ends, which lost 2 bases and 2 bases, there was a span of 12 bases. The length of the CDR3 is 15 residues. The germline V gene encodes CDR1 MDHEN and CDR2 SYDVKM. CDR3 coding DNA: TGTGCCAGCAGTTTACTCTCAGGGGCACAAGAGACCCAGTACTTC. Translating gives CASSLLSGAQETQYF.

V gene TRBV6-5 combines with J gene TRBJ2-7; 7 bases are a match to TRBD1. Germline CDR1 reads MNHEY; CDR2 reads SVGAGI. This CDR3 is built from 12 residues. Trimming cost V 8 bases and J 2 bases; bases outside gene matches: 3. The CDR3 DNA reads TGTGCCAGCCAAGACAGGGCCTACGAGCAGTACTTC. Translation gives CASQDRAYEQYF.

The chain is built from TRBV5-1 and TRBJ2-3; 7 positions match TRBD2. From germline, CDR1 is SGHRS and CDR2 YFSETQ. The CDR3 is 16 residues long. V trimming: 3 bases; J trimming: 4 bases; junction bases outside the gene matches: 11. CDR3 sequence reads: CASSWGSASGPDTQYF. CDR3 DNA: TGCGCCAGCAGCTGGGGGTCGGCTAGCGGACCAGATACGCAGTATTTT.

J is TRBJ2-1 and V is TRBV30; the D is unclear. The ends were cut back, 2 bases at V and 2 bases at J, with 4 bases in the middle. Germline V gene lookup returns CDR1 GTSNPN and CDR2 SVGIG (reference sequence). The CDR3 has 12 amino acids. The CDR3 sequence is CAWSKPYNEQFF. The CDR3 DNA reads as TGTGCCTGGAGTAAGCCCTACAATGAGCAGTTCTTC.

The J gene is TRBJ2-5, the V gene TRBV3-1 (or the pseudogene TRBV3-2), with 9 bases identical to TRBD2. The germline V gene encodes CDR1 LGHDT and CDR2 YNNKEL (reference sequence). The CDR3 is 14 residues long. Germline trimming cut 1 base from V and 4 bases from J; bases unmatched to any gene: 1. CDR3 region: CASSQATSGETQYF. The CDR3 region has the DNA TGTGCCAGCAGCCAAGCGACTAGCGGAGAGACCCAGTACTTC.